The 6 T cell receptor beta chains below come from one sample, sequenced in a study of OX40 agonist ivuxolimab in advanced cancers. Only in-frame clones appear in the TCRdb table, and some are missing; sequencing was by immunoSEQ multiplex PCR. The table includes under 60,000 clones, about 90% detected once. The sample here was CD4+ or CD8+ T cells sorted from blood, taken in a trial of the OX40 agonist ivuxolimab. The receptors come from an adult with an advanced solid tumor such as melanoma, head and neck, liver or kidney cancer.

The chain uses TRBV5-1 and TRBJ2-2; weak D call: TRBD2 (6 bases). The CDR3 is made up of 15 amino acids. The V gene lost 2 bases and the J gene lost 4 bases, with 12 bases spanning the gap. The germline V gene has CDR1 SGHRS and CDR2 YFSETQ. The CDR3 sequence: CASSLGGQSTGELFF. In nucleotides, the CDR3 is TGCGCCAGCAGCTTAGGAGGGCAGAGCACCGGGGAGCTGTTTTTT.

The chain has TRBV7-8 and TRBJ2-5; 11 nucleotides line up with TRBD2. V dropped 4 bases and J dropped 1; count of bases not matched to a gene: 8. The CDR3 contains 17 residues. Looked up from germline, CDR1 is SGHVS and CDR2 is FQNEAQ. The CDR3 DNA follows: TGTGCCAGCAGCTCCTACGGGCTAGCGGGGGGCCAAGAGACCCAGTACTTC. This translates into CASSSYGLAGGQETQYF. Drawing the rest from reference TRBV7-8 and TRBJ2-5, the complete variable domain is GAGVSQSPRYKVAKRGQDVALRCDPISGHVSLFWYQQALGQGPEFLTYFQNEAQLDKSGLPSDRFFAERPEGSVSTLKIQRTQQEDSAVYLCASSSYGLAGGQETQYFGPGTRLLVL.

In the case of this clone: At one end, the junction sequence differs from germline, possibly due to a read error. The V and J genes are TRBV5-8 and TRBJ2-5; D is undetermined. Looked up from germline, CDR1 is SGHTS and CDR2 is YDEGEE. This CDR3 region has 13 residues. The CDR3: CASSFTHQETQYF. The CDR3 DNA reads as TGTGCCAGCAGCTTTACCCACCAGGAGACCCAGTACTTC.

The chain recombines TRBV7-8 with TRBJ1-5; D unclear. Trimming stripped 0 bases from V and 8 bases from J, with 14 bases between. CDR3 length: 15 residues. Per the germline V gene, CDR1 is SGHVS and CDR2 is FQNEAQ. CDR3: CASSLARVDWEPQHF. The CDR3 bases are TGTGCCAGCAGCTTAGCAAGGGTGGACTGGGAGCCCCAGCATTTT.

V gene TRBV4-2 combines with J gene TRBJ2-3; 10 nucleotides agree with TRBD2. V gave up 1 base and J gave up 1 base; unmatched junction bases: 8. Germline CDR1 is LGHNA and CDR2 is YNFKEQ. This CDR3 comprises 18 residues. The CDR3 bases are TGTGCCAGCAGCCAAGGTACTAGCGGGGTTGTCGGCACAGATACGCAGTATTTT. Translation: CASSQGTSGVVGTDTQYF.

The V and J genes are TRBV15 and TRBJ1-5; D uncertain. The ends were cut back, 6 bases at V and 0 bases at J, with 12 bases in the middle. CDR3 size: 15 residues. Per the germline V gene, CDR1 is LNHNV and CDR2 is YYDKDF (reference sequence). The chain's CDR3 is CATRLMAYSNQPQHF. CDR3 nucleotide sequence: TGTGCCACCAGGTTGATGGCGTATAGCAATCAGCCCCAGCATTTT.